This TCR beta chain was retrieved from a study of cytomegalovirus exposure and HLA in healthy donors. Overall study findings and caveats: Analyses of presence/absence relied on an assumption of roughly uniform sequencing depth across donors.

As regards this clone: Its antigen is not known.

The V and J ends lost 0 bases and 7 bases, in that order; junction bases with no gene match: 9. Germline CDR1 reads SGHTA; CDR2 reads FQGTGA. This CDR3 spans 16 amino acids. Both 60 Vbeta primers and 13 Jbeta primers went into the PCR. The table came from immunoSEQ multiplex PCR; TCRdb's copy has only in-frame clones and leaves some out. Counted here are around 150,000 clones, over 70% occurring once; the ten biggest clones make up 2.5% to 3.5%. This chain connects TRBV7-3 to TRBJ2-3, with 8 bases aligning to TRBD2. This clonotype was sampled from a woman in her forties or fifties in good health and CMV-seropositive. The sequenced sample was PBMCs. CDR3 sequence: CASSLTARGGRYTQYF. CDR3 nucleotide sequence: TGTGCCAGCAGCTTAACCGCACGGGGGGGCCGATATACGCAGTATTTT.